Listed below are T cell receptor beta chains from one sample, sequenced in a study of blood T cell repertoires in COVID-19. The data were produced by immunoSEQ multiplex PCR, yet TCRdb's version contains in-frame clones alone and is incomplete. Of 100,000 to 120,000 clones listed, about 84% were seen once; the top ten hold approximately 1.5%. Sequenced sample: peripheral blood. Source of these receptors: a man aged 45-60 years with acute or convalescent COVID-19. The CDR3 runs from the conserved cysteine through the conserved F or W. Each record gives: V gene, CDR3 length, clone size, D gene, J gene, CDR3 DNA, CDR3 protein. A D gene is named only where the DNA matches it firmly. Expanded clones are given a class, and other clones once, few, many or no size at all.

TRBV5-6	14	NA	TRBD1	TRBJ1-6	TGTGCCAGCAGCCGGACAGGCGCGGATTCACCCCTCCACTTT	CASSRTGADSPLHF
TRBV6-5	14	NA	TRBD1	TRBJ2-5	TGTGCCAGCAGCTACGACAGGGGGCGGGAGACCCAGTACTTC	CASSYDRGRETQYF
TRBV24-1	17	NA	TRBD1	TRBJ1-2	TGTGCCACCAGTGATCCGACGTTAGGACAGGGAGGCTATGGCTACACCTTC	CATSDPTLGQGGYGYTF
TRBV19	14	once	NA	TRBJ1-4	TGTGCCAGTAGTATACGGGGTACTAATGAAAAACTGTTTTTT	CASSIRGTNEKLFF
TRBV28	16	once	NA	TRBJ1-4	TGTGCCAGCAGTTTATATCGGGGTTGGGGTAATGAAAAACTGTTTTTT	CASSLYRGWGNEKLFF
TRBV9	13	NA	TRBD1	TRBJ1-2	TGTGCCAGCAGCCCCACAGGGGGTGGAGGCTACACCTTC	CASSPTGGGGYTF
TRBV13	16	NA	TRBD1	TRBJ1-2	TGTGCCAGCAGCATACGGGACAGAAACCAAAACTATGGCTACACCTTC	CASSIRDRNQNYGYTF
TRBV14	16	NA	TRBD2	TRBJ2-1	TGTGCCAGCAGCCCACCCCGGCGGGGGGGGGTTAATGAGCAGTTCTTC	CASSPPRRGGVNEQFF
TRBV11-3	15	NA	NA	TRBJ2-1	TGTGCCAGCAGCTTAGGGGTTCAAGCGTCGGATGAGCAGTTCTTC	CASSLGVQASDEQFF
TRBV5-1	14	NA	NA	TRBJ2-5	TGCGCCAGCAGCCCCTGGGGGCCCCAAGAGACCCAGTACTTC	CASSPWGPQETQYF
TRBV6-5	13	NA	NA	TRBJ2-3	TGTGCCAGCAGCCCGGGACTGCCAGATACGCAGTATTTT	CASSPGLPDTQYF
TRBV18	14	once	NA	TRBJ2-3	TGTGCCAGCTCACCGCTGGGGGCCACAGATACGCAGTATTTT	CASSPLGATDTQYF
TRBV5-1	14	NA	NA	TRBJ2-5	TGCGCCAGCAGCTTGGTGGGCTACCAAGAGACCCAGTACTTC	CASSLVGYQETQYF
TRBV5-1	15	few	NA	TRBJ1-1	TGCGCCAGCAGCTTGAGGGACCCAGGGAGGACTGAAGCTTTCTTT	CASSLRDPGRTEAFF
TRBV2	15	NA	NA	TRBJ2-2	TGTGCCAGCAGGAGGAGTCAGGGGACGGTCGGGGAGCTGTTTTTT	CASRRSQGTVGELFF
TRBV2	14	once	NA	TRBJ1-5	TGTGCCAGCCAAGCGTTATATAGCAATCAGCCCCAGCATTTT	CASQALYSNQPQHF
TRBV7-2	16	NA	NA	TRBJ1-2	TGTGCCAGCAGCTTAGCGAGGGCAGGGAGGCGCTATGGCTACACCTTC	CASSLARAGRRYGYTF